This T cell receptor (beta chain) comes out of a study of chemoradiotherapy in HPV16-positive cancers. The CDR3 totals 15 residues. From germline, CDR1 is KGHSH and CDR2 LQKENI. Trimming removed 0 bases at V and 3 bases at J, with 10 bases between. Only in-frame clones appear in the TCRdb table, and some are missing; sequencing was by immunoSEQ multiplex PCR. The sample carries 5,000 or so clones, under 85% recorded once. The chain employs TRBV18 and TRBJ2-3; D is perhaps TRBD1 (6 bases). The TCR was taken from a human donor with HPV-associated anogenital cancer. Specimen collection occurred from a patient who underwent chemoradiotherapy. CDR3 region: CASSPPQGLTDTQYF. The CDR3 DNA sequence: TGTGCCAGCTCACCACCGCAGGGGTTGACAGATACGCAGTATTTT.